One and the same sample provided the 10 T cell receptor beta chains below, sequenced in a study of T-cell memory formation after mild COVID-19. TCRdb redid the calling of the 5' RACE reads with MiXCR, one entry per CDR3 protein. The data hold 65,000 to 90,000 distinct CDR3 sequences, with approximately 13% observed a single time. Sequenced input: PBMCs or a T cell subset sorted from them (not recorded which). The receptors derive from an adult woman who had mild COVID-19 (a few samples of this study predate the infection). Cell type and time point are not known.

This clonotype has only a few counts. V gene TRBV4-1 combines with J gene TRBJ2-2, with D possibly being TRBD2 (5 bases). Trimming removed 8 bases from V and 2 bases from J, with 9 bases in between. The CDR3 loop spans 13 amino acids. Per the germline V gene, CDR1 is MGHRA and CDR2 is YSYEKL. The CDR3 nucleotides are TGCGCCAGCCGGGAAGCCAACACCGGGGAGCTGTTTTTT. Translated, it gives CASREANTGELFF.

This clonotype was seen repeatedly, ten times or more. This CDR3 reads CAWSGQNYEQYF. CDR3 bases: TGTGCCTGGAGTGGGCAGAACTACGAGCAGTACTTC. This chain joins TRBV30 and TRBJ2-7; D not resolved. The V end was cut by 1 base, the J end by 3 bases, with 7 bases between. The germline CDR1 and CDR2 sequences are GTSNPN and SVGIG (reference sequence). CDR3 size: 12 residues.

This chain's CDR3 is CASSRRLLWEANTGELFF. The DNA of the CDR3 is TGCGCCAGCAGCCGCCGACTTTTATGGGAGGCGAACACCGGGGAGCTGTTTTTT. The chain employs TRBV4-3 and TRBJ2-2; possibly TRBD2 for D (6 bases). Germline CDR1 is LGHNA and CDR2 is YSLEER. V was trimmed by 4 bases and J by 0 bases, leaving 18 bases between them. This CDR3 comprises 18 residues.

V and J are TRBV5-5 and TRBJ2-5; D is uncertain. CDR3 length equals 14 residues. V was cut by 2 bases and J by 0 bases, with 8 bases left in between. Germline loops: CDR1 SGHKS, CDR2 YYEKEE (reference sequence). The CDR3 is CASSLWQYQETQYF. The CDR3, as DNA: TGTGCCAGCAGCTTATGGCAGTACCAAGAGACCCAGTACTTC.

The J gene is TRBJ1-2, the V gene TRBV7-9; a weak D match, TRBD1 (5 bases). This CDR3 is built from 16 residues. Germline CDR1 SEHNR, CDR2 FQNEAQ (reference sequence). Between the trimmed V and J ends, which lost 4 bases and 2 bases, there was a span of 17 bases. CDR3 region: CASSYGPGRDNYGYTF. In DNA, the CDR3 is TGTGCCAGCAGCTATGGCCCGGGCAGGGACAACTATGGCTACACCTTC. The variable domain in full, completed from reference TRBV7-9 and TRBJ1-2, reads DTGVSQNPRHKITKRGQNVTFRCDPISEHNRLYWYRQTLGQGPEFLTYFQNEAQLEKSRLLSDRFSAERPKGSFSTLEIQRTEQGDSAMYLCASSYGPGRDNYGYTFGSGTRLTVV.

The table lists this clonotype with a few counts. This chain joins TRBV29-1 and TRBJ2-1; the match to TRBD2 covers 8 bases. Germline CDR1 reads SQVTM; CDR2 reads ANQGSEA. There are 18 residues in the CDR3. J was trimmed by 1 base and V by 7 bases; bases with no gene match: 18. The CDR3 loop is CSAYGRAGGPLSYNEQFF. The DNA of the CDR3 is TGCAGCGCCTACGGGCGGGCGGGGGGTCCCCTGTCCTACAATGAGCAGTTCTTC.

This clonotype came up a few times. The rearrangement uses TRBV9 and TRBJ2-7; D not resolved. V lost 4 bases to trimming and J lost 1 base, with 12 bases between them. CDR3 size: 14 residues. Germline V gene lookup returns CDR1 SGDLS and CDR2 YYNGEE. The CDR3 reads CASSPVGLSYEQYF. CDR3 DNA sequence: TGTGCCAGCAGCCCTGTGGGTCTATCCTACGAGCAGTACTTC.

This clonotype was observed a few times. The chain links TRBV20-1 to TRBJ1-2; D unresolved. V shed 0 bases and J shed 0 bases, with 8 bases lying between them. Germline assignment: CDR1 DFQATT and CDR2 SNEGSKA (reference sequence). The CDR3 contains 14 residues. CDR3 sequence reads: CSAREEVSNYGYTF. The CDR3 bases are TGCAGTGCTAGAGAGGAAGTTTCTAACTATGGCTACACCTTC.

This chain links TRBV5-4 with TRBJ2-5; possibly TRBD2 for D (6 bases). Germline assignment: CDR1 SGHNT and CDR2 YYREEE (reference sequence). Trimming cost V 0 bases and J 3 bases, with 9 bases left between them. This CDR3 comprises 14 residues. The CDR3 loop is CASSLGGTEETQYF. The CDR3, as DNA: TGTGCCAGCAGCTTGGGAGGGACTGAAGAGACCCAGTACTTC.

V and J are TRBV5-1 and TRBJ2-5; 9 bases line up with TRBD1. This CDR3 is built from 17 residues. Germline values: CDR1 SGHRS, CDR2 YFSETQ. Unmatched junction bases numbered 14, after V lost 6 bases and J lost 2 bases. The CDR3 nucleotides are TGCGCCAGCATACCTCCGGGACAGGGTACGTCGCAAGAGACCCAGTACTTC. It is translated as CASIPPGQGTSQETQYF. The whole variable domain, remainder taken from reference TRBV5-1 and TRBJ2-5, is KAGVTQTPRYLIKTRGQQVTLSCSPISGHRSVSWYQQTPGQGLQFLFEYFSETQRNKGNFPGRFSGRQFSNSRSEMNVSTLELGDSALYLCASIPPGQGTSQETQYFGPGTRLLVL.